This TCR beta chain appears in the sequencing data of a study of beta chain features in type 1 diabetes. Each of the CD4+ naive, central memory, regulatory and stem cell-like memory populations was sorted via CD45RO/CCR7/CD25/CD127/CD95/CD27. Over 95% purity was reached by all sorted populations. Sequencing targeted expressed TCRB transcripts, as all isolated RNA had been reverse transcribed. The protocol was immunoSEQ multiplex PCR, while the TCRdb copy is restricted to in-frame clones and leaves out a portion. This table holds nearly 250,000 clones, about 14% found once. The CDR3 covers 9 residues.

Sample: naive CD4+ T cells from blood. V gene TRBV12-2 combines with J gene TRBJ1-2. TRBV12-2 is deemed a pseudogene. The sequence came from a woman aged 40-49 years in good health. The CDR3 sequence is CASRSGLSF. In DNA, the CDR3 is TGTGCAAGTCGTTCGGGACTCTCCTTC.